This TCR beta chain comes out of a study of blood T cell repertoires in COVID-19. The assay was immunoSEQ multiplex PCR, and TCRdb's table has in-frame clones only and misses some. The table has about 200,000 clones, roughly 82% seen once. This TCR was sampled from a human donor in a cohort sampled during active COVID-19. Sample: peripheral blood.

The CDR3 loop reads CASSWRRGVQEKLFF. The CDR3 DNA follows: TGTGCCAGCAGTTGGCGAAGAGGAGTCCAAGAAAAACTGTTTTTT. The chain is built from TRBV27 and TRBJ1-4; D not resolved. V lost 4 bases, J lost 8 bases, and 17 bases lay in between. The CDR3 covers 15 residues. CDR1 MNHEY and CDR2 SMNVEV come from the germline V gene (reference sequence).